The 32 T cell receptor beta chains below all came from one sample that was sequenced in a study of CD8 T cells in Susac syndrome. With random hexamers, reverse transcription was performed on about 0.5 to 1 ug of RNA. A single record per CDR3 protein comes from TCRdb applying MiXCR to the immunoSEQ multiplex PCR reads. The table includes about 250,000 distinct CDR3 sequences, 80% to 95% detected once. The sample consisted of CD4+ T cells from PBMCs. The receptors originated from a human donor with multiple sclerosis.

This chain joins TRBV7-2 and TRBJ2-7; the match to TRBD2 covers 8 bases. V lost 6 bases and J lost 2; bases outside the gene matches: 3. The CDR3 contains 13 residues. Germline CDR1 is SGHTA and CDR2 is FQGNSA. DNA for the CDR3: TGTGCCAGCAGGGGACTAGACCCCTACGAGCAGTACTTC. It is translated as CASRGLDPYEQYF.

The chain uses TRBV9 and TRBJ2-1; 10 bases map to TRBD2. Germline lookup yields CDR1 SGDLS and CDR2 YYNGEE. The ends lost 2 bases at V and 6 bases at J; junction bases unmatched: 8. The CDR3 is 16 amino acids. The DNA of the CDR3 is TGTGCCAGCAGCGTCCGAGCAGCGGGGGGGCTCAATGAGCAGTTCTTC. This sequence encodes CASSVRAAGGLNEQFF. The variable domain in full, with the rest retrieved from reference TRBV9 and TRBJ2-1, is DSGVTQTPKHLITATGQRVTLRCSPRSGDLSVYWYQQSLDQGLQFLIQYYNGEERAKGNILERFSAQQFPDLHSELNLSSLELGDSALYFCASSVRAAGGLNEQFFGPGTRLTVL.

This clonotype was counted between two and nine times. V is TRBV29-1 and J is TRBJ1-1; TRBD1 aligns across 10 bases. Trimming removed 4 bases from V and 4 bases from J; junction bases left unmatched: 0. Germline V CDR1 and CDR2: SQVTM, ANQGSEA. The CDR3 consists of 12 residues. The CDR3 region has the DNA TGCAGCGTTGGGGACAGGGGCACTGAAGCTTTCTTT. Residues: CSVGDRGTEAFF.

V gene TRBV24-1 combines with J gene TRBJ2-2; no definite D call. CDR1 and CDR2 (germline): KGHDR, SFDVKD. Trimming took 4 bases from V and 4 from J, leaving 15 bases between them. The CDR3 has 16 amino acids. The CDR3 DNA is TGTGCCACCAGTGACAGAAGGGTGGAGCCCACCGGGGAGCTGTTTTTT. Amino acids: CATSDRRVEPTGELFF.

The CDR3 DNA follows: TGTGCCAGCAGGCGACCGGGGACCTATGGCTACACCTTC. Translation gives CASRRPGTYGYTF. The V and J genes are TRBV6-5 and TRBJ1-2, with D possibly matching TRBD1 (5 bases). The CDR3 loop spans 13 amino acids. Germline CDR1 MNHEY, CDR2 SVGAGI. Trimming left V 6 bases short and J 4 bases short, with 12 bases between.

This chain links TRBV6-1 with TRBJ1-1; tentative D call: TRBD1 (6 bases). This CDR3 comprises 17 residues. The V gene lost 6 bases and the J gene lost 0 bases, with 20 bases spanning the gap. Germline V gene data show CDR1 as MNHNS and CDR2 as SASEGT. CDR3 amino acids: CASSRGGPGALNTEAFF. The CDR3 DNA reads as TGTGCCAGCAGCCGAGGGGGGCCAGGGGCTTTGAACACTGAAGCTTTCTTT.

This chain links TRBV9 with TRBJ2-3, with D maybe TRBD1 (8 bases). Trimming took 3 bases from V and 5 from J, leaving 19 bases between them. Germline V gene lookup returns CDR1 SGDLS and CDR2 YYNGEE. The CDR3 is 16 amino acids. Here the CDR3 reads CASSAEQGGIRDTQYF. The CDR3 region has the DNA TGTGCCAGCAGCGCCGAACAGGGGGGGATTAGAGATACGCAGTATTTT.

The CDR3 here is CASSRGAGGYTF. The CDR3 DNA reads TGTGCCAGCAGTCGGGGGGCAGGAGGCTACACCTTC. The chain carries TRBV25-1 and TRBJ1-2; TRBD1 might be the D (6 bases). Germline V lookup: CDR1 MGHDK, CDR2 SYGVNS. This CDR3 spans 12 amino acids. The germline V and J ends were trimmed by 5 bases and 8 bases, with 12 bases remaining between them.

V usage is TRBV20-1 and J usage is TRBJ2-1; 8 bases fit TRBD2. This CDR3 spans 14 amino acids. V was clipped by 4 bases and J by 4 bases; unmatched bases: 6. Germline CDR1 DFQATT, CDR2 SNEGSKA (reference sequence). The CDR3 DNA reads TGCAGTGCTAAGAATCCTAGCGGGTACAATGAGCAGTTCTTC. Protein product: CSAKNPSGYNEQFF.

The chain couples TRBV5-5 to TRBJ1-1, with a weak D call TRBD1 (5 bases). This CDR3 region has 16 residues. Trimming took off 2 bases at V and 5 bases at J, with 19 bases between the two ends. The germline V gene has CDR1 SGHKS and CDR2 YYEKEE (reference sequence). The CDR3 spells CASSLRLGVGGTEAFF. CDR3 bases: TGTGCCAGCAGCTTAAGATTAGGGGTTGGGGGAACTGAAGCTTTCTTT.

The chain is built from TRBV29-1 and TRBJ1-1; no clear D. This CDR3 comprises 15 residues. V lost 3 bases, J lost 1 base, and 15 bases lay in between. CDR1 SQVTM and CDR2 ANQGSEA come from the germline V gene. CDR3 coding DNA: TGCAGCGTTGAGCCAAGACTTAGGAAGAACACTGAAGCTTTCTTT. Translated: CSVEPRLRKNTEAFF.

For this clonotype: Its ends do not fully match the called genes, so a read error is possible. Here the CDR3 reads CTSSFPPRALAATRSYNEQFF. The CDR3 nucleotides read TGTACCAGCAGTTTCCCCCCCCGGGCCCTAGCGGCCACCCGCTCCTACAATGAGCAGTTCTTC. J is TRBJ2-1 and V is TRBV28; 7 bases match TRBD2. The CDR3 runs 21 residues. Germline CDR1 is MDHEN and CDR2 is SYDVKM.

This chain links TRBV18 with TRBJ1-2; a weak D match, TRBD1 (5 bases). The CDR3 is 14 amino acids. Per germline, CDR1 KGHSH and CDR2 LQKENI. Trimming shortened V by 4 bases and J by 1 base, and 10 bases separated the two germline ends. The CDR3 coding sequence is TGTGCCAGCTCACGAGACGGACATAACTATGGCTACACCTTC. Amino acids: CASSRDGHNYGYTF. Drawing the rest from reference TRBV18 and TRBJ1-2, the complete variable domain is NAGVMQNPRHLVRRRGQEARLRCSPMKGHSHVYWYRQLPEEGLKFMVYLQKENIIDESGMPKERFSAEFPKEGPSILRIQQVVRGDSAAYFCASSRDGHNYGYTFGSGTRLTVV.

The chain is built from TRBV5-1 and TRBJ2-5, with no clear D. This CDR3 has 15 residues. Germline values: CDR1 SGHRS, CDR2 YFSETQ. V was trimmed by 3 bases and J by 0 bases, leaving 12 bases between them. The CDR3 reads CASSSQGLNQETQYF. The CDR3, as DNA: TGCGCCAGCAGCTCTCAAGGGTTGAACCAAGAGACCCAGTACTTC.

This clonotype was counted only a few times. The rearrangement links TRBV28 to TRBJ2-7; possibly TRBD1 for D (5 bases). Trimming left V 4 bases short and J 6 bases short, with 10 bases between. The CDR3 is 12 amino acids. Per germline, CDR1 MDHEN and CDR2 SYDVKM. The CDR3 DNA follows: TGTGCCAGCAGTTCAGGGTCCCTCGAGCAGTACTTC. This codes for CASSSGSLEQYF.

This clonotype was counted once. The rearrangement uses TRBV10-2 and TRBJ2-4; D gene unclear. This CDR3 spans 15 amino acids. V lost 2 bases and J 1 base, leaving 9 bases between the germline ends. Germline CDR1 reads WSHSY; CDR2 reads SAAADI. The CDR3: CASSEGWVAKNIQYF. Written as DNA, the CDR3 is TGCGCCAGCAGTGAGGGCTGGGTGGCCAAAAACATTCAGTACTTC.

This chain uses TRBV7-2 with TRBJ1-3; TRBD1 might be the D (6 bases). The CDR3 is 15 amino acids. V was shortened by 5 bases and J by 3 bases, with 14 bases between the two germline ends. CDR1 SGHTA and CDR2 FQGNSA come from the germline V gene. For the CDR3, the DNA is TGTGCCAGCAGCCTGGACAGAACAGGTGGAAACACCATATATTTT. Translating it yields CASSLDRTGGNTIYF.

The chain recombines TRBV27 with TRBJ2-7; 7 bases line up with TRBD2. Germline values: CDR1 MNHEY, CDR2 SMNVEV (reference sequence). V lost 3 bases to trimming and J lost 3 bases; unmatched junction nucleotides: 11. The CDR3 loop spans 16 amino acids. CDR3 sequence (DNA): TGTGCCAGCAGTTTGGGGGAGGGGTTCGTCAGCTACGAGCAGTACTTC. As protein: CASSLGEGFVSYEQYF.

This clonotype was observed a few times. One end of the junction varies from germline; a read error may be responsible. The chain has TRBV7-7 and TRBJ2-1, with TRBD1 matching over 7 bases. Germline lookup yields CDR1 SSHAT and CDR2 FNYEAQ (reference sequence). The CDR3 loop spans 14 amino acids. This chain's CDR3 is CASSPTGSFDEQFF. The CDR3 region has the DNA TGTGCTAGCAGCCCGACAGGGTCTTTCGATGAGCAGTTCTTC.

This clonotype was found once. The CDR3 DNA sequence: TGTGCCAGCAGGAAACAGGGATACACCGGGGAGCTGTTTTTT. Protein sequence: CASRKQGYTGELFF. The rearrangement joins TRBV12-3 or TRBV12-4 to TRBJ2-2, with a weak D call TRBD1 (6 bases). V dropped 6 bases and J dropped 3 bases, with 11 bases sitting between them. The CDR3 length is 14 residues.

V and J are TRBV6-5 and TRBJ2-2, with D perhaps matching TRBD1 (6 bases). CDR1 is MNHEY and CDR2 is SVGAGI in the germline V gene. The CDR3 loop spans 14 amino acids. V was cut by 5 bases and J by 5 bases, with 12 bases left in between. CDR3 sequence reads: CASSRARGTGELFF. Here the CDR3 DNA reads TGTGCCAGCAGTAGGGCCAGGGGAACCGGGGAGCTGTTTTTT.

V usage is TRBV6-1 and J usage is TRBJ2-7, with 8 bases identical to TRBD2. Germline V gene lookup returns CDR1 MNHNS and CDR2 SASEGT. The CDR3 length is 16 residues. J was trimmed by 4 bases and V by 1 base; bases with no gene match: 9. The CDR3 reads CASSEGSGDAGYEQYV. The CDR3 bases are TGTGCCAGCAGTGAAGGTAGCGGGGACGCGGGGTACGAGCAGTACGTC.

V is TRBV24-1 and J is TRBJ1-5, with D perhaps matching TRBD1 (5 bases). V lost 2 bases and J 7 bases, leaving 5 bases between the germline ends. The CDR3 sequence is 12 residues long. Germline V lookup: CDR1 KGHDR, CDR2 SFDVKD. The CDR3 loop reads CATSDWGQPQHF. DNA of the CDR3: TGTGCCACCAGTGATTGGGGGCAGCCCCAGCATTTT.

CDR3 coding DNA: TGTGCCAGCAGCCAGGCCGGGGGCGAGCAGTACGTC. Protein product: CASSQAGGEQYV. The chain joins TRBV3-1 to TRBJ2-7; perhaps TRBD2 as D (6 bases). The length of the CDR3 is 12 residues. The V end was cut by 3 bases, the J end by 6 bases, with 9 bases between. CDR1 is LGHDT, CDR2 YNNKEL, per germline (reference sequence).

The table lists this clonotype with a few counts. This rearrangement joins TRBV11-3 to TRBJ1-1; D possibly corresponds to TRBD1 (6 bases). V lost 0 bases and J 5 bases, leaving 10 bases between the germline ends. This CDR3 contains 14 residues. CDR1 is SGHNT and CDR2 is YENEEA in the germline V gene. The CDR3 loop is CASSLDAGATEAFF. CDR3 coding DNA: TGTGCCAGCAGCTTAGATGCGGGGGCAACTGAAGCTTTCTTT.

The chain has TRBV30 and TRBJ2-7; possibly TRBD1 for D (5 bases). The CDR3 length is 14 residues. V was shortened by 4 bases and J by 2 bases, with 15 bases between the two germline ends. Germline V lookup: CDR1 GTSNPN, CDR2 SVGIG (reference sequence). Here the CDR3 DNA reads TGTGCCTGGAACCCCAGGGCATTTACCTACGAGCAGTACGTC. Its translation: CAWNPRAFTYEQYV.

V usage is TRBV5-1 and J usage is TRBJ1-1; 8 bases are shared with TRBD1. The CDR3 extends over 16 amino acids. V gave up 0 bases and J gave up 1 base; unmatched junction bases: 5. Germline-derived CDR1 and CDR2 are SGHRS and YFSETQ. CDR3 nucleotide sequence: TGCGCCAGCAGCTTGGTCCCGGGACAGGCGAACACTGAAGCTTTCTTT. Its translation is CASSLVPGQANTEAFF.

The CDR3 DNA follows: TGCGCCAGCAGCTTTTCGGGGACAGGGGGAGGCAATGAGCAGTTCTTC. This sequence encodes CASSFSGTGGGNEQFF. The chain is built from TRBV5-1 and TRBJ2-1; 11 bases line up with TRBD1. This CDR3 is 16 amino acids long. Trimming removed 2 bases from V and 6 bases from J; junction bases left unmatched: 7. Germline lookup yields CDR1 SGHRS and CDR2 YFSETQ.

This clonotype occurred once. J is TRBJ2-5 and V is TRBV5-4; the match to TRBD2 covers 9 bases. V shed 5 bases and J 5 bases; nucleotides not matched to a gene: 7. This CDR3 is built from 14 residues. Germline V CDR1 and CDR2: SGHNT, YYREEE (reference sequence). CDR3 sequence reads: CASRPREGQETQYF. The DNA of the CDR3 is TGTGCCAGCAGGCCGCGGGAGGGCCAGGAGACCCAGTACTTC.

This chain uses TRBV3-1 with TRBJ2-5, with a possible D match to TRBD1 (5 bases). Trimming took 4 bases from V and 2 from J, leaving 17 bases between them. The CDR3 sequence is 16 residues long. Germline loops: CDR1 LGHDT, CDR2 YNNKEL (reference sequence). Here the CDR3 DNA reads TGTGCCAGCAGCCGCCCTGGCAGGGTTGGGCAAGAGACCCAGTACTTC. It encodes CASSRPGRVGQETQYF.

This clonotype has a handful of counts. V usage is TRBV28 and J usage is TRBJ2-5; 10 bases fit TRBD1. This CDR3 contains 14 residues. Trimming took 4 bases from V and 5 from J; bases not matched to a gene: 4. Germline lookup yields CDR1 MDHEN and CDR2 SYDVKM. The chain's CDR3 is CASSSDRGLETQYF. Here the CDR3 DNA reads TGTGCCAGCAGTTCCGACAGGGGGCTGGAGACCCAGTACTTC.

The rearrangement links TRBV24-1 to TRBJ1-2; perhaps TRBD1 as D (6 bases). V lost 5 bases, J lost 4 bases, and 16 bases lay in between. CDR1 is KGHDR, CDR2 SFDVKD, per germline. The CDR3 runs 15 residues. The CDR3 sequence is CATSGPGQTFYGYTF. The DNA of the CDR3 is TGTGCCACCAGTGGACCAGGACAGACGTTCTATGGCTACACCTTC.